These 17 T cell receptor beta chains were sequenced from one sample in a study of response to subunit inactivated influenza vaccine. A single record per CDR3 protein comes from TCRdb applying MiXCR to the RT-PCR reads. The table includes around 320,000 distinct CDR3 sequences, about 20% detected once. This sample comprised PBMCs from blood, obtained less than 22 months after vaccination. All receptors come from a man aged 45 to 75 who received an inactivated influenza vaccine.

This clonotype has more than one count but fewer than ten. The chain carries TRBV5-4 and TRBJ2-3; 7 bases fit TRBD2. The CDR3 extends over 15 amino acids. Trimming took 1 base from V and 4 from J; bases not matched to a gene: 6. Germline values: CDR1 SGHNT, CDR2 YYREEE (reference sequence). The CDR3 loop reads CASSLTGGRSDTQYF. The DNA of the CDR3 is TGTGCCAGCAGCTTGACGGGAGGTCGATCAGATACGCAGTATTTT.

This clonotype was picked up many times. The gene calls are TRBV12-3 or TRBV12-4 and TRBJ1-2, with 9 bases matching TRBD1. The CDR3 extends over 13 amino acids. With 1 base clipped from V and 8 bases from J, the junction kept 2 bases outside the gene matches. The CDR3 loop is CASSLGTGDGYTF. The CDR3 region has the DNA TGTGCCAGCAGTTTAGGGACAGGGGACGGCTACACCTTC.

The chain recombines TRBV3-1 with TRBJ2-1, with D possibly TRBD2 on 7 matching bases. Germline V CDR1 and CDR2: LGHDT, YNNKEL (reference sequence). V was shortened by 8 bases and J by 5 bases, with 16 bases between the two germline ends. The CDR3 runs to 14 residues. This CDR3 is CASSQRGGHNEQFF. The CDR3 DNA is TGTGCCAGCTCCCAGAGGGGGGGACACAATGAGCAGTTCTTC.

The chain recombines TRBV5-1 with TRBJ2-4; D uncertain. V was clipped by 0 bases and J by 7 bases, with 14 bases between them. The germline gives CDR1 SGHRS, CDR2 YFSETQ. The CDR3 loop spans 15 amino acids. CDR3 region: CASSLDPGLSNIQYF. CDR3 in DNA: TGCGCCAGCAGCTTGGATCCGGGCCTTAGTAACATTCAGTACTTC.

This clonotype came up many times. This chain links TRBV12-3 or TRBV12-4 with TRBJ1-1; TRBD1 is a possible D gene (6 bases). The CDR3 sequence is 16 residues long. The ends were cut back, 0 bases at V and 3 bases at J, with 14 bases in the middle. The CDR3 nucleotides read TGTGCCAGCAGTTTAGCGCTCGGGGGCAGACACACTGAAGCTTTCTTT. It encodes CASSLALGGRHTEAFF.

This clonotype has just a few counts. This chain connects TRBV5-1 to TRBJ1-1, with unresolved D. CDR3 length equals 20 residues. Germline-derived CDR1 and CDR2 are SGHRS and YFSETQ. With 1 base removed from V and 4 bases from J, the gap between germline ends came to 29 bases. CDR3 coding DNA: TGCGCCAGCAGCTTGTTTGAGGCCGGCGGCTTCCCGGCGGAGGTCACTGAAGCTTTCTTT. Translated: CASSLFEAGGFPAEVTEAFF.

The chain couples TRBV7-2 to TRBJ2-7; a weak D match, TRBD1 (6 bases). CDR3 size: 13 residues. V lost 3 bases and J lost 3, with 9 bases in between. Germline V CDR1 and CDR2: SGHTA, FQGNSA. CDR3 region: CASSFQQGYEQYF. The CDR3 DNA follows: TGTGCCAGCAGCTTTCAACAGGGCTACGAGCAGTACTTC.

CDR3 nucleotide sequence: TGTGCCAGCAGCCATGGACAGGCGCAGGAAAAACTGTTTTTT. Protein product: CASSHGQAQEKLFF. The chain uses TRBV3-1 and TRBJ1-4; 7 nucleotides match TRBD1. After removal of 3 bases from V and 8 bases from J, the junction contained 6 bases not matched to a gene. The CDR3 is 14 amino acids. The germline V gene has CDR1 LGHDT and CDR2 YNNKEL (reference sequence). The whole variable domain, remainder taken from reference TRBV3-1 and TRBJ1-4, is DTAVSQTPKYLVTQMGNDKSIKCEQNLGHDTMYWYKQDSKKFLKIMFSYNNKELIINETVPNRFSPKSPDKAHLNLHINSLELGDSAVYFCASSHGQAQEKLFFGSGTQLSVL.

This chain connects TRBV20-1 to TRBJ2-2; no clear D gene. The CDR3 is made up of 15 amino acids. CDR1 is DFQATT, CDR2 SNEGSKA, per germline (reference sequence). V was shortened by 3 bases and J by 0 bases, with 11 bases between the two germline ends. The CDR3 protein is CSASGLRANTGELFF. Here the CDR3 DNA reads TGCAGTGCTAGCGGTTTGCGAGCGAACACCGGGGAGCTGTTTTTT.

V and J are TRBV7-3 and TRBJ2-7; TRBD1 matches 10 bases. After removal of 1 base from V and 7 bases from J, the junction contained 10 bases not matched to a gene. This CDR3 region has 16 residues. CDR1 and CDR2 (germline): SGHTA, FQGTGA. The CDR3 is CASSLNYGTGAQEQYF. The CDR3 nucleotides read TGTGCCAGCAGCTTAAATTATGGGACAGGGGCCCAGGAGCAGTACTTC.

The sample holds a few counts of this clonotype. The CDR3 coding sequence is TGTGCCAGCAGCCAAGAGCCACTAGCAGCCAACAATGAGCAGTTCTTC. Translation gives CASSQEPLAANNEQFF. The V call is TRBV4-2, the J call TRBJ2-1, with D possibly matching TRBD2 (6 bases). From germline, CDR1 is LGHNA and CDR2 YNFKEQ. The V end lost 0 bases, the J end lost 5 bases, and 14 bases lay between the germline ends. This CDR3 contains 16 residues.

V and J are TRBV6-2 or TRBV6-3 and TRBJ2-1, with 10 bases identical to TRBD1. CDR1 is MNHEY and CDR2 is SVGEGT in the germline V gene. The CDR3 runs 16 residues. V trimming: 4 bases; J trimming: 0 bases; junction bases outside the gene matches: 3. CDR3 nucleotide sequence: TGTGCCAGCAGTTCCCGGACAGGGGGCTCCTACAATGAGCAGTTCTTC. Translation: CASSSRTGGSYNEQFF.

Only a few counts were recorded for this clonotype. The J gene is TRBJ2-3, the V gene TRBV5-1; no clear D. Trimming pared 4 bases from V and 5 bases from J, leaving 8 bases between. There are 12 residues in the CDR3. Looked up from germline, CDR1 is SGHRS and CDR2 is YFSETQ. CDR3 sequence (DNA): TGCGCCAGCAGCCCCGACGGAGATACGCAGTATTTT. Translated: CASSPDGDTQYF.

CDR3 bases: TGCAGCGTTGAATCTCGGGAGAGGTGGAACACCGGGGAGCTGTTTTTT. Its translation: CSVESRERWNTGELFF. This sequence joins TRBV29-1 and TRBJ2-2, with D tentatively TRBD2 (6 bases). This CDR3 contains 16 residues. The ends were cut back, 2 bases at V and 1 base at J, with 14 bases in the middle. Germline V gene lookup returns CDR1 SQVTM and CDR2 ANQGSEA.

The chain links TRBV28 to TRBJ1-2; no firm D call. V lost 4 bases, J lost 5 bases, and 11 bases lay in between. This CDR3 is 13 amino acids long. CDR1 is MDHEN and CDR2 is SYDVKM in the germline V gene. The CDR3 is CASSSNGAYGYTF. In DNA, the CDR3 is TGTGCCAGCAGTTCGAACGGTGCTTATGGCTACACCTTC.

This clonotype turned up a few times. The J gene is TRBJ1-6, the V gene TRBV4-2; 9 bases match TRBD1. CDR3 length: 15 amino acids. The germline V gene encodes CDR1 LGHNA and CDR2 YNFKEQ. After removal of 4 bases from V and 10 bases from J, the junction contained 8 bases not matched to a gene. In nucleotides, the CDR3 is TGTGCCAGCAGCCCCTCCCGGGACAGGGAATCACCCCTCCACTTT. This sequence encodes CASSPSRDRESPLHF.

A few counts support this clonotype. The V call is TRBV6-5, the J call TRBJ1-2, with 12 bases fitting TRBD1. V lost 2 bases to trimming and J lost 4 bases; unmatched junction nucleotides: 5. Germline CDR1 reads MNHEY; CDR2 reads SVGAGI. This CDR3 contains 16 residues. CDR3 DNA: TGTGCCAGCAGTTACCTTCCGGGACAGGGGGCCTATGGCTACACCTTC. Residues: CASSYLPGQGAYGYTF.